The 26 T cell receptor beta chains presented below share a single source sample, sequenced in a study of blood T cells in healthy people across ages. Sample-barcoded 5' priming and a J-beta primer mix drove a second PCR of about 7 to 12 cycles. TCRdb used MiXCR to reprocess the 5' RACE reads, holding one entry per CDR3 protein. The table shows some 370,000 distinct CDR3 sequences, with over 45% occurring only once. The specimen was blood. These receptor sequences come from a man aged 55 to 70 in good health.

This sequence joins TRBV10-2 and TRBJ1-2, with D possibly being TRBD1 (5 bases). Trimming shortened V by 6 bases and J by 6 bases, and 17 bases separated the two germline ends. The CDR3 length is 14 residues. Germline lookup yields CDR1 WSHSY and CDR2 SAAADI. CDR3 DNA: TGCGCCAGCAGCCGCCCGGGTGGGGCGGATGGCTACACCTTC. Protein product: CASSRPGGADGYTF.

This clonotype has a handful of counts. The chain recombines TRBV28 with TRBJ2-7; weak D call: TRBD1 (6 bases). Trimming stripped 10 bases from V and 1 base from J, with 8 bases between. The length of the CDR3 is 11 residues. CDR1 is MDHEN and CDR2 is SYDVKM in the germline V gene. The CDR3 is CAIQGSYEQYF. In nucleotides, the CDR3 is TGTGCCATTCAGGGGTCCTACGAGCAGTACTTC.

This clonotype was seen a few times. The V and J genes are TRBV7-2 and TRBJ2-1; D gene uncertain. The length of the CDR3 is 16 residues. Germline V lookup: CDR1 SGHTA, CDR2 FQGNSA. V gave up 3 bases and J gave up 0 bases, with 12 bases separating them. CDR3 region: CASSLGGPSSYNEQFF. Here the CDR3 DNA reads TGTGCCAGCAGCTTGGGTGGGCCTAGCTCCTACAATGAGCAGTTCTTC.

This rearrangement joins TRBV4-3 to TRBJ1-2, with D possibly TRBD1 on 5 matching bases. The V gene's germline CDR1 is LGHNA and CDR2 YSLEER. With 4 bases removed from V and 4 bases from J, the gap between germline ends came to 13 bases. The CDR3 has 14 residues. CDR3 in amino acids: CASSRGRALYGYTF. The CDR3 DNA sequence: TGCGCCAGCAGCCGAGGCAGGGCGCTCTATGGCTACACCTTC.

The CDR3, as DNA: TGCAGCGTGCAATGGACAGGAATCACCGGGGAGCTGTTTTTT. This codes for CSVQWTGITGELFF. The chain couples TRBV29-1 to TRBJ2-2; 7 bases map to TRBD1. The CDR3 has 14 residues. Germline values: CDR1 SQVTM, CDR2 ANQGSEA. Trimming took 6 bases from V and 4 from J; bases not matched to a gene: 8.

This clonotype was counted a few times. The CDR3 is CSASAMAGGANVLTF. The CDR3, as DNA: TGCAGTGCTAGCGCAATGGCCGGTGGGGCCAACGTCCTGACTTTC. The chain combines TRBV20-1 with TRBJ2-6; the D is unclear. V lost 3 bases and J lost 3, with 12 bases in between. From germline, CDR1 is DFQATT and CDR2 SNEGSKA (reference sequence). The CDR3 has 15 amino acids.

The V call is TRBV28, the J call TRBJ2-1; TRBD2 is a possible D gene (6 bases). The J call is in doubt because the DNA end fits TRBJ2-7 better. The CDR3 is made up of 14 amino acids. Germline values: CDR1 MDHEN, CDR2 SYDVKM. This CDR3 reads CASSVRGFSSEQYF. In DNA, the CDR3 is TGTGCCAGCAGCGTCCGGGGGTTTTCGAGCGAGCAGTACTTC.

This chain uses TRBV7-9 with TRBJ1-4; 8 positions agree with TRBD1. The V gene end was trimmed by 8 bases and the J gene end by 7 bases; junction bases not matched to a gene: 9. CDR1 and CDR2 from the germline V gene are SEHNR and FQNEAQ (reference sequence). This CDR3 comprises 14 residues. The CDR3 here is CASGLTGESEKLFF. The CDR3 DNA sequence: TGTGCCAGCGGACTGACAGGGGAGAGTGAAAAACTGTTTTTT.

V gene TRBV5-1 combines with J gene TRBJ2-1, with 8 bases fitting TRBD2. The germline V gene encodes CDR1 SGHRS and CDR2 YFSETQ. The CDR3 loop spans 16 amino acids. The V segment lost 1 base and the J segment 6 bases; nucleotides outside the gene matches: 9. The DNA of the CDR3 is TGCGCCAGCAGCTTGAGTTTAGCGGGGATCAGCAATGAGCAGTTCTTC. It codes for CASSLSLAGISNEQFF.

This chain links TRBV28 with TRBJ1-1; TRBD1 agrees at 10 bases. CDR3 length: 11 amino acids. Losses at the gene ends were 6 bases for V and 11 bases for J; bases not matched to a gene: 3. Germline CDR1 reads MDHEN; CDR2 reads SYDVKM. DNA for the CDR3: TGTGCCAGCAGACGACAGGGGGCGGCTTTCTTT. This codes for CASRRQGAAFF.

This chain connects TRBV5-1 to TRBJ2-1; 9 bases are a match to TRBD2. The CDR3 extends over 14 amino acids. The V segment lost 5 bases and the J segment 6 bases; nucleotides outside the gene matches: 6. In germline, CDR1 is SGHRS, CDR2 YFSETQ. CDR3 residues: CASRREGFVNEQFF. CDR3 nucleotide sequence: TGCGCCAGCAGGCGGGAGGGTTTTGTCAATGAGCAGTTCTTC. Supplemented by reference TRBV5-1 and TRBJ2-1, the full variable domain reads KAGVTQTPRYLIKTRGQQVTLSCSPISGHRSVSWYQQTPGQGLQFLFEYFSETQRNKGNFPGRFSGRQFSNSRSEMNVSTLELGDSALYLCASRREGFVNEQFFGPGTRLTVL.

The chain combines TRBV20-1 with TRBJ2-5; D uncertain. The DNA matches TRBJ2-7 better at its end, which makes the J call doubtful. Germline CDR1 reads DFQATT; CDR2 reads SNEGSKA (reference sequence). The CDR3 length is 13 residues. The CDR3 nucleotides are TGCAGTGCTAGTCAAGGGTTTAGCTACGAGCAGTACTTC. It encodes CSASQGFSYEQYF.

Worth noting for this clonotype: A much larger clone is a single base away; this may be a read error. The chain combines TRBV12-3 or TRBV12-4 with TRBJ2-5; D remains unclear. The CDR3 is 11 amino acids. The CDR3 nucleotides read TGTACCAGCAGTTTGTTGGAGACCCAGTACTTC. It specifies CTSSLLETQYF.

J is TRBJ1-5 and V is TRBV7-2, with D unresolved. The length of the CDR3 is 13 residues. Between the trimmed V and J ends, which lost 2 bases and 3 bases, there was a span of 5 bases. Per the germline V gene, CDR1 is SGHTA and CDR2 is FQGNSA. CDR3 DNA sequence: TGTGCCAGCAGCTTAAGGACCAATCAGCCCCAGCATTTT. This translates into CASSLRTNQPQHF.

This chain links TRBV27 with TRBJ1-6, with 7 bases fitting TRBD1. The CDR3 consists of 14 residues. Germline CDR1 and CDR2: MNHEY and SMNVEV (reference sequence). J gave up 5 bases and V 5 bases, and 3 bases lay outside the gene matches. The CDR3 DNA follows: TGTGCCAGCAGTAACAGGGGAAATAATTCACCCCTCCACTTT. Translating it yields CASSNRGNNSPLHF.

The chain couples TRBV20-1 to TRBJ2-7; no definite D call. In germline, CDR1 is DFQATT, CDR2 SNEGSKA (reference sequence). Trimming took 1 base from V and 0 from J, leaving 4 bases between them. The CDR3 has 12 residues. The CDR3 coding sequence is TGCAGTGCTAGAGGGAGCTCCTACGAGCAGTACTTC. It specifies CSARGSSYEQYF.

This clonotype was recorded at least ten times. The V gene is TRBV12-3 or TRBV12-4, the J gene TRBJ2-1; D not resolved. This CDR3 comprises 14 residues. Trimming pared 4 bases from V and 4 bases from J, leaving 11 bases between. The CDR3 DNA reads TGTGCCAGCAGTTGGCAGCTGAGTTACAATGAGCAGTTCTTC. Translating gives CASSWQLSYNEQFF.

In regard to this clonotype: At one of its ends the junction is not consistent with the germline gene, which may arise from a read error. This chain uses TRBV30 with TRBJ2-7, with a tentative D call TRBD1 (6 bases). This CDR3 contains 15 residues. Germline V gene data show CDR1 as GTSNPN and CDR2 as SVGIG (reference sequence). The CDR3 reads CAWSVWRTASYERYF. The DNA of the CDR3 is TGTGCCTGGAGTGTTTGGAGGACAGCCTCCTACGAGCGGTACTTC.

This clonotype was seen many times. The gene calls are TRBV4-2 and TRBJ2-7, with D perhaps matching TRBD1 (7 bases). The V end was cut by 0 bases, the J end by 8 bases, with 20 bases between. In germline, CDR1 is LGHNA, CDR2 YNFKEQ. This CDR3 comprises 16 residues. Here the CDR3 DNA reads TGTGCCAGCAGCCAAGATAGGAGGGGGCGAGAGGAAAAGCAGTACTTC. Translating gives CASSQDRRGREEKQYF.

The chain recombines TRBV29-1 with TRBJ2-7, with 8 nucleotides matching TRBD1. V was clipped by 5 bases and J by 0 bases; unmatched bases: 3. The CDR3 has 13 amino acids. Germline CDR1 reads SQVTM; CDR2 reads ANQGSEA. CDR3 residues: CSVRGQASYEQYF. The CDR3 region has the DNA TGCAGCGTTAGGGGACAGGCCTCCTACGAGCAGTACTTC.

The V call is TRBV5-1, the J call TRBJ2-2, with D perhaps TRBD2 (5 bases). The V end lost 6 bases, the J end lost 4 bases, and 16 bases lay between the germline ends. The CDR3 extends over 15 amino acids. CDR1 and CDR2 from the germline V gene are SGHRS and YFSETQ. The CDR3 protein is CASTGVPRGTGELFF. CDR3 nucleotide sequence: TGCGCCAGCACCGGGGTCCCCAGAGGCACCGGGGAGCTGTTTTTT.

This clonotype was counted between two and nine times. This chain uses TRBV11-2 with TRBJ2-3; 9 bases match TRBD2. The CDR3 length is 16 residues. Germline CDR1 is SGHAT and CDR2 is FQNNGV. V lost 3 bases to trimming and J lost 5 bases; unmatched junction nucleotides: 9. The CDR3 DNA reads as TGTGCCAGCAGCTTGGGGACTAGCTCACGGGGAGATACGCAGTATTTT. Translation gives CASSLGTSSRGDTQYF. The variable domain in full, with the rest retrieved from reference TRBV11-2 and TRBJ2-3, is EAGVAQSPRYKIIEKRQSVAFWCNPISGHATLYWYQQILGQGPKLLIQFQNNGVVDDSQLPKDRFSAERLKGVDSTLKIQPAKLEDSAVYLCASSLGTSSRGDTQYFGPGTRLTVL.

The table lists this clonotype with a few counts. CDR3 residues: CSVEVRLGDTQYF. For the CDR3, the DNA is TGCAGCGTTGAAGTGCGGCTAGGGGATACGCAGTATTTT. This chain links TRBV29-1 with TRBJ2-3; D ambiguous. From germline, CDR1 is SQVTM and CDR2 ANQGSEA. This CDR3 contains 13 residues. The V end was cut by 1 base, the J end by 6 bases, with 11 bases between.

This chain links TRBV15 with TRBJ2-1; 7 positions agree with TRBD1. Germline-derived CDR1 and CDR2 are LNHNV and YYDKDF (reference sequence). This CDR3 is built from 14 residues. V lost 3 bases to trimming and J lost 7 bases; unmatched junction nucleotides: 6. CDR3 in amino acids: CATSRDKGANEQFF. CDR3 DNA: TGTGCCACCAGCAGGGACAAGGGGGCGAATGAGCAGTTCTTC.

V and J are TRBV5-1 and TRBJ2-3; 7 bases line up with TRBD2. This CDR3 is built from 16 residues. The trim removed 4 bases at V and 1 base at J, leaving 9 bases unmatched. CDR1 and CDR2 from the germline V gene are SGHRS and YFSETQ. The CDR3 protein is CASSPIPTSGTDTQYF. In nucleotides, the CDR3 is TGCGCCAGCAGCCCTATCCCCACTAGCGGCACAGATACGCAGTATTTT.

The rearrangement links TRBV18 to TRBJ2-3; 7 nucleotides align to TRBD2. The V and J ends lost 8 bases and 4 bases, in that order; junction bases with no gene match: 9. Germline V gene lookup returns CDR1 KGHSH and CDR2 LQKENI. The CDR3 runs to 14 residues. CDR3 protein: CASQRASGADTQYF. The CDR3 coding sequence is TGTGCCAGCCAAAGGGCTAGCGGCGCAGATACGCAGTATTTT.